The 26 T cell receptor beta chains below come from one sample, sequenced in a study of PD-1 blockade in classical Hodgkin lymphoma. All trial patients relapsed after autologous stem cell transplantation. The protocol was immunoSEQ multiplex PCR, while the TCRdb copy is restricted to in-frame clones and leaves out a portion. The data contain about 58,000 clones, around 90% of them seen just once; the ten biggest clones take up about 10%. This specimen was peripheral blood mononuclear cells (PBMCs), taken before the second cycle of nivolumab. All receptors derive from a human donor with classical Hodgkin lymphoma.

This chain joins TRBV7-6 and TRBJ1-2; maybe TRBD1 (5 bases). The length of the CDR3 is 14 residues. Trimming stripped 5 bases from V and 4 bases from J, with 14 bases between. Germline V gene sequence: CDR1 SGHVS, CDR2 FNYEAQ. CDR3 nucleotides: TGTGCCAGCAGCCCGGGGGGGTCCTTCTATGGCTACACCTTC. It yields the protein CASSPGGSFYGYTF. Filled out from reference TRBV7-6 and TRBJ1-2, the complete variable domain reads GAGVSQSPRYKVTKRGQDVALRCDPISGHVSLYWYRQALGQGPEFLTYFNYEAQQDKSGLPNDRFSAERPEGSISTLTIQRTEQRDSAMYRCASSPGGSFYGYTFGSGTRLTVV.

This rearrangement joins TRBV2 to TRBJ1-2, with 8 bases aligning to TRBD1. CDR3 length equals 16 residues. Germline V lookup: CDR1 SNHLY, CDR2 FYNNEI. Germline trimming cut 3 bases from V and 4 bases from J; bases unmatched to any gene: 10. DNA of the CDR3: TGTGCCAGCAGTGATAGGACAGGGCCCTCGGGCTATGGCTACACCTTC. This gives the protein CASSDRTGPSGYGYTF.

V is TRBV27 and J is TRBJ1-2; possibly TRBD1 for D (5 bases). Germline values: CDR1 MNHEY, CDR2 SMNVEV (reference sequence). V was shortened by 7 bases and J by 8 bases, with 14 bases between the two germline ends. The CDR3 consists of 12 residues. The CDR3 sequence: CASTTMGGGYTF. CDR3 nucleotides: TGTGCCAGCACGACCATGGGGGGAGGCTACACCTTC.

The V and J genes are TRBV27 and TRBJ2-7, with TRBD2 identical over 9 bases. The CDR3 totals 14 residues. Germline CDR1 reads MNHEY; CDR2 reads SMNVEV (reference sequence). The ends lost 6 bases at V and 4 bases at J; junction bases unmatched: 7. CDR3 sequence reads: CASSPGLASYEQYF. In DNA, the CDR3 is TGTGCCAGCAGCCCGGGACTAGCCTCTTACGAGCAGTACTTC.

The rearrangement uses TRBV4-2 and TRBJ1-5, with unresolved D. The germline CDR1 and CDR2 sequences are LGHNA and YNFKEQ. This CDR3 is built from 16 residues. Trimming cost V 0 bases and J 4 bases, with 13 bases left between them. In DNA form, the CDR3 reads TGTGCCAGCAGCCAAGATTTCGGGGAGCATAATCAGCCCCAGCATTTT. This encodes CASSQDFGEHNQPQHF.

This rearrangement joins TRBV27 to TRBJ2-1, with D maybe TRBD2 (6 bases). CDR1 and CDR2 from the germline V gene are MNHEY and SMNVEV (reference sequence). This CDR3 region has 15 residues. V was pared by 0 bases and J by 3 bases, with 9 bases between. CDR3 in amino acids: CASSLSVAVYNEQFF. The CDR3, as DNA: TGTGCCAGCAGTTTATCAGTAGCGGTCTACAATGAGCAGTTCTTC.

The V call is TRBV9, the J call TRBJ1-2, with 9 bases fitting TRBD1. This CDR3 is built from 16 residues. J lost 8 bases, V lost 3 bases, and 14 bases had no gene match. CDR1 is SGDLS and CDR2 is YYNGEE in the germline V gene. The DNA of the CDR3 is TGTGCCAGCAGCGCACTGCCGGGACAGGGCAATGAAGGCTACACCTTC. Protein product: CASSALPGQGNEGYTF.

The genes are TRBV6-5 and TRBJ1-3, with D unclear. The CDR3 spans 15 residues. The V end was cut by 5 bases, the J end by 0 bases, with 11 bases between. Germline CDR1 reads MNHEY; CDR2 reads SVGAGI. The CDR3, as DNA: TGTGCCAGCAGTACCCACCGGAGCTCTGGAAACACCATATATTTT. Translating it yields CASSTHRSSGNTIYF.

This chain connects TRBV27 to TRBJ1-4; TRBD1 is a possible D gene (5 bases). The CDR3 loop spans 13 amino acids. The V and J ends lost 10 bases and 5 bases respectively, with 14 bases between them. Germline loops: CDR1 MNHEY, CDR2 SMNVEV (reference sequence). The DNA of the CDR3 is TGTGCCACCGGGGGGGGGTACAATGAAAAACTGTTTTTT. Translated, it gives CATGGGYNEKLFF.

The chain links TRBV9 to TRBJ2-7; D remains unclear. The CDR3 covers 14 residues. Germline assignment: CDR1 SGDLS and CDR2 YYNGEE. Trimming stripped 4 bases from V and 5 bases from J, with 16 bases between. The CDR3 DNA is TGTGCCAGCAGCCTTAACGGGTTTTACGACGAGCAGTACTTC. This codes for CASSLNGFYDEQYF.

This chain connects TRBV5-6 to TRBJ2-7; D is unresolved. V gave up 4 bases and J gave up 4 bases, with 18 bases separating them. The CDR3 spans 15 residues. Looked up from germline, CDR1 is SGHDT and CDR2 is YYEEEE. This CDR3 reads CASSPLTESLYEQYF. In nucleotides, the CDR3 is TGTGCCAGCAGCCCCTTGACCGAGAGCCTATACGAGCAGTACTTC.

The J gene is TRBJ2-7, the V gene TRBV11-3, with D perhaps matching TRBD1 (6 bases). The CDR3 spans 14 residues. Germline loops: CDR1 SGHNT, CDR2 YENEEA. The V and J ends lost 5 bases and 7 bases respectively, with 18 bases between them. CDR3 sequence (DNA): TGTGCCAGCAGCCCAGGGGACCCAGGCGGGGAGCAGTACTTC. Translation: CASSPGDPGGEQYF.

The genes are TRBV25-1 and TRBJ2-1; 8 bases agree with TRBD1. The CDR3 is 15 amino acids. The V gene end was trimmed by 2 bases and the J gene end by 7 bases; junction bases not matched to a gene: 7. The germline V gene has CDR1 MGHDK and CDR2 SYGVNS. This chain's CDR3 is CASSEARGRINEQFF. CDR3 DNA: TGTGCCAGCAGTGAAGCCAGGGGGCGCATAAATGAGCAGTTCTTC.

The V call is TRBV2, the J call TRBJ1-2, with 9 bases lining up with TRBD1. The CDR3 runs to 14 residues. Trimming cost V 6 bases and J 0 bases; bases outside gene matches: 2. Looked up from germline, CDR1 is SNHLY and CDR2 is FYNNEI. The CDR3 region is CASRGQGPNYGYTF. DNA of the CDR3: TGTGCCAGCAGGGGACAGGGACCTAACTATGGCTACACCTTC.

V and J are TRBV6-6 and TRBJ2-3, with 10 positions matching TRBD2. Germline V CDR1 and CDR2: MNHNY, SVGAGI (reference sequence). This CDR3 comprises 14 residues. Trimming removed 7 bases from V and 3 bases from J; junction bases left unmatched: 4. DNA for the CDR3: TGTGCCAGCATCTGGACTAGCGGAACAGATACGCAGTATTTT. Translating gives CASIWTSGTDTQYF.

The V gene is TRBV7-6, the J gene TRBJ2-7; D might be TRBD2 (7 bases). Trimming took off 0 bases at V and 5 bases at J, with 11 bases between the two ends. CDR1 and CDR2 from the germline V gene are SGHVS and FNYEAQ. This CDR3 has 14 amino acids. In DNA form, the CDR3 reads TGTGCCAGCAGCTTAGCGGGGGGGCTCGACGAGCAGTACTTC. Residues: CASSLAGGLDEQYF.

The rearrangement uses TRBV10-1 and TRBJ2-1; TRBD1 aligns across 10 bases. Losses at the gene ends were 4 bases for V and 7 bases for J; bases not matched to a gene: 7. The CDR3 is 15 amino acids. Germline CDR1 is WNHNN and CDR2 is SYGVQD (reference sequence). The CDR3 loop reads CASSGQGARWNEQFF. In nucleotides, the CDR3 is TGCGCCAGCAGTGGACAGGGGGCGCGCTGGAATGAGCAGTTCTTC.

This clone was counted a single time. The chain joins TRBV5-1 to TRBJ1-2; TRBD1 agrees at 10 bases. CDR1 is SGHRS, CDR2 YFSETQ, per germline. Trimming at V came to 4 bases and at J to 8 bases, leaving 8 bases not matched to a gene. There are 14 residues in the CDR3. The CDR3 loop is CASSPGQGTGGYTF. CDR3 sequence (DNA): TGCGCCAGCAGCCCGGGACAGGGGACAGGAGGCTACACCTTC.

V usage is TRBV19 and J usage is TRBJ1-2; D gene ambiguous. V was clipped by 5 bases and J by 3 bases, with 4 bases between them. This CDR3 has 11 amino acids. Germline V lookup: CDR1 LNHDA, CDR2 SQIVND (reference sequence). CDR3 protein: CASSEYYGYTF. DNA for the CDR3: TGTGCCAGTAGTGAGTACTATGGCTACACCTTC.

CDR3 nucleotides: TGTGCCAGCAGCTTGACAGAAGAGGGCTACACCTTC. It encodes CASSLTEEGYTF. The chain recombines TRBV11-2 with TRBJ1-2, with D perhaps TRBD1 (5 bases). The CDR3 extends over 12 amino acids. Germline V gene data show CDR1 as SGHAT and CDR2 as FQNNGV. V was trimmed by 3 bases and J by 8 bases, leaving 10 bases between them.

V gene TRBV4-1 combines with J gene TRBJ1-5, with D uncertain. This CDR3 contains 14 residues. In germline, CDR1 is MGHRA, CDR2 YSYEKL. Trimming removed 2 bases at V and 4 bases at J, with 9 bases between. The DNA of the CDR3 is TGCGCCAGCAGCCAACCCTTGGGAAATCAGCCCCAGCATTTT. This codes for CASSQPLGNQPQHF.

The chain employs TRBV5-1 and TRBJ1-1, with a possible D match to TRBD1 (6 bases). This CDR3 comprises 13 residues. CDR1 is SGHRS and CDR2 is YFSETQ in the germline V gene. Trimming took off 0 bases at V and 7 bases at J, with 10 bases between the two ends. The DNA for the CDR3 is TGCGCCAGCAGCTTGGGACAGGAGTATGAAGCTTTCTTT. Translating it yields CASSLGQEYEAFF.

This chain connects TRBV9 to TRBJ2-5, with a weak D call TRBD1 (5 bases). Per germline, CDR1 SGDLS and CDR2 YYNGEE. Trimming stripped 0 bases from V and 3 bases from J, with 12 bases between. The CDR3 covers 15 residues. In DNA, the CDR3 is TGTGCCAGCAGCGTAGGTGGCCTAGGGGAAGAGACCCAGTACTTC. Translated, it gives CASSVGGLGEETQYF.

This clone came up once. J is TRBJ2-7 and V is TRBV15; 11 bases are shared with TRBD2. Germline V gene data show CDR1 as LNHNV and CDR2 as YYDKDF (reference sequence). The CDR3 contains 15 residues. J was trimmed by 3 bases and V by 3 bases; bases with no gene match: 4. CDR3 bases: TGTGCCACCAGCAGTGTAGCGGGAGGGTACTACGAGCAGTACTTC. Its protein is CATSSVAGGYYEQYF.

CDR3 in amino acids: CASSLGGQAYGYTF. The CDR3 nucleotides read TGTGCCAGCAGTTTAGGTGGACAGGCCTATGGCTACACCTTC. The J gene is TRBJ1-2, the V gene TRBV28, with 7 bases fitting TRBD1. Germline CDR1 is MDHEN and CDR2 is SYDVKM. This CDR3 contains 14 residues. Losses at the gene ends were 2 bases for V and 4 bases for J; bases not matched to a gene: 4.

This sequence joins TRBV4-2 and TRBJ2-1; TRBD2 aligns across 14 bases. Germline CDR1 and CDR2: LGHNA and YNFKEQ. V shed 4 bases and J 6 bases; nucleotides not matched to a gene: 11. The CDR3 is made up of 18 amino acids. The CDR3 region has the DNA TGTGCCAGCAGCCGGCGCCTGGTCGGGACTAGCGGGAGCAATGAGCAGTTCTTC. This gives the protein CASSRRLVGTSGSNEQFF.